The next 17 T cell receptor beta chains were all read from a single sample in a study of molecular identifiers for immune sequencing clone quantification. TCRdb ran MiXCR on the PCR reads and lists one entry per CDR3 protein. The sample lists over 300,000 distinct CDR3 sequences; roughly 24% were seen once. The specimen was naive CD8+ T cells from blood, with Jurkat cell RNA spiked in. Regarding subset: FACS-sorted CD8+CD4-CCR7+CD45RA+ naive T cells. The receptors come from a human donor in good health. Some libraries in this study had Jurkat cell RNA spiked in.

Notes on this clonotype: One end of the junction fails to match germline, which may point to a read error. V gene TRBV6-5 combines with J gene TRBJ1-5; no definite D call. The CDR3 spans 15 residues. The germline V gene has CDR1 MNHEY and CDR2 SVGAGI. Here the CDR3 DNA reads TGTGCCGGCAGGCCAACAGATTATAGCAATCAGCCCCAGCATTTT. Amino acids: CAGRPTDYSNQPQHF.

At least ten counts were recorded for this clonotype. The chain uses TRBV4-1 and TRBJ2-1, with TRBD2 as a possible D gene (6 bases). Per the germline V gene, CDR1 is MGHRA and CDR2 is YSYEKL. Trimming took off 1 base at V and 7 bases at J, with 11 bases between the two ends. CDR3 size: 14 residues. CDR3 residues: CASSQGVEGNEQFF. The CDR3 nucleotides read TGCGCCAGCAGCCAAGGCGTGGAGGGTAATGAGCAGTTCTTC.

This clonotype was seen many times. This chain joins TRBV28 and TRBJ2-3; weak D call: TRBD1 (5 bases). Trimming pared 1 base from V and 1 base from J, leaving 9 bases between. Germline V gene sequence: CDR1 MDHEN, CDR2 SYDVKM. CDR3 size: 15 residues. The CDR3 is CASSLLQGGTDTQYF. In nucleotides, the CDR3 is TGTGCCAGCAGTTTATTGCAGGGCGGCACAGATACGCAGTATTTT. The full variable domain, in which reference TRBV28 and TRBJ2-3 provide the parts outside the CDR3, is DVKVTQSSRYLVKRTGEKVFLECVQDMDHENMFWYRQDPGLGLRLIYFSYDVKMKEKGDIPEGYSVSREKKERFSLILESASTNQTSMYLCASSLLQGGTDTQYFGPGTRLTVL.

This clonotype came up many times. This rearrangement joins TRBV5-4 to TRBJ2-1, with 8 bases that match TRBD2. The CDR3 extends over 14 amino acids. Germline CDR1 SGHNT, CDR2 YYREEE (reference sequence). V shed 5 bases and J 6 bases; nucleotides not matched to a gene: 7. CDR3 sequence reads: CASSSSGMGNEQFF. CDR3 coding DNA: TGTGCCAGCAGTAGTAGCGGGATGGGCAATGAGCAGTTCTTC.

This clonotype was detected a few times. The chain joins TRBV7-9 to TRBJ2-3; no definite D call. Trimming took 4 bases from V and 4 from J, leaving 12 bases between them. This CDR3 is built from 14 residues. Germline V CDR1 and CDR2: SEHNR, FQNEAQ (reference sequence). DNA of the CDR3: TGTGCCAGCAGCTCTGCCTATTACGCAGATACGCAGTATTTT. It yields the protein CASSSAYYADTQYF.

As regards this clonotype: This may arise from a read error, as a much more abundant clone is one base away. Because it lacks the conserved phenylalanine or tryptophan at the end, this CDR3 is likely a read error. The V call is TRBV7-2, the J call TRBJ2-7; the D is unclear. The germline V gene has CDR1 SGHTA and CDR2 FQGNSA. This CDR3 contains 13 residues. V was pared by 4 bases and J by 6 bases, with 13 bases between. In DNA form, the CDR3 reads TGTGCCAGCAGCTCCGTCCCTTTACGCGAGCAGTACTCC. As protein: CASSSVPLREQYS.

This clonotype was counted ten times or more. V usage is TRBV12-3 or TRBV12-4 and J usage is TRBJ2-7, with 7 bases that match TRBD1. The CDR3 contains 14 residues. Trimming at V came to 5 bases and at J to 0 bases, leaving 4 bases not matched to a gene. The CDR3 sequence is CASSPGQTSYEQYF. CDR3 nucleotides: TGTGCCAGCAGTCCGGGACAGACCTCCTACGAGCAGTACTTC.

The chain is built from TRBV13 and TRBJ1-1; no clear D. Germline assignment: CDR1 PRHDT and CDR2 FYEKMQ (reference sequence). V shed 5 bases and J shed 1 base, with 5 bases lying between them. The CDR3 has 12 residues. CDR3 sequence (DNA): TGTGCCAGCAGCCGGAGGAACACTGAAGCTTTCTTT. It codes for CASSRRNTEAFF.

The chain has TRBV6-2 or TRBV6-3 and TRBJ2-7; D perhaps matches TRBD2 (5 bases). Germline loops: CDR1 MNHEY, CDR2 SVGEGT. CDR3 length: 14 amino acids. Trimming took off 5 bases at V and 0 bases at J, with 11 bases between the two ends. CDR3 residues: CASSPRGLSYEQYF. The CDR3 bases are TGTGCCAGCAGTCCAAGAGGGCTCTCCTACGAGCAGTACTTC.

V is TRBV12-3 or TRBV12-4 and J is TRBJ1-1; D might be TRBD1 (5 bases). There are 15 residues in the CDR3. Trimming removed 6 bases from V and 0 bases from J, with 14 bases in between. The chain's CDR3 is CASRGGGGLNTEAFF. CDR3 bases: TGTGCCAGCAGGGGAGGCGGGGGGTTGAACACTGAAGCTTTCTTT.

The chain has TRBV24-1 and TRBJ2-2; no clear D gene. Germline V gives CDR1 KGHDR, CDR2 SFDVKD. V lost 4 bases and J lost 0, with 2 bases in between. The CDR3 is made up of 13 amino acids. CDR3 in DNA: TGTGCCACCAGTGACACGAACACCGGGGAGCTGTTTTTT. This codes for CATSDTNTGELFF.

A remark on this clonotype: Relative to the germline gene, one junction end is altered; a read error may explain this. This chain's CDR3 is CASSLAGATETFF. For the CDR3, the DNA is TGTGCCAGCAGCTTAGCAGGAGCCACTGAAACTTTCTTT. The rearrangement joins TRBV7-6 to TRBJ1-1; D not resolved. Germline V CDR1 and CDR2: SGHVS, FNYEAQ. CDR3 length equals 13 residues.

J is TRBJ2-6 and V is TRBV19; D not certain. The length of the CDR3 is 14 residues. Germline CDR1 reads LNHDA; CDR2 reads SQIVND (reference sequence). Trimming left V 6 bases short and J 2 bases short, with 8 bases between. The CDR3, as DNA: TGTGCCAGTAGCAAGAACGCTGGGGCCAACGTCCTGACTTTC. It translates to CASSKNAGANVLTF.

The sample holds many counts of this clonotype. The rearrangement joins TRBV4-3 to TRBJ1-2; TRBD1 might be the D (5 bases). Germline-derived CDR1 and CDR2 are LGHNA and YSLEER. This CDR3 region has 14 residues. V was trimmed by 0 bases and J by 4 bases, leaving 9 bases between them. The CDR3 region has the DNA TGCGCCAGCAGCCAAGAGGGCAGGGCCTATGGCTACACCTTC. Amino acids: CASSQEGRAYGYTF.

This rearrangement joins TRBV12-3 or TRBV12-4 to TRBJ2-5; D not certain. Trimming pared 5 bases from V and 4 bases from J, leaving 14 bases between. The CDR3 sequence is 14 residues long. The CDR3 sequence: CASSRRLQPETQYF. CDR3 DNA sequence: TGTGCCAGCAGTAGACGGCTCCAACCAGAGACCCAGTACTTC.

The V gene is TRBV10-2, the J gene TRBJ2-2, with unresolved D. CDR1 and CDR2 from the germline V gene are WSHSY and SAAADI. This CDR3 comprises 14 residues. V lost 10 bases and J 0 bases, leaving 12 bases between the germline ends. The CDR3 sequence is CAIEDGPNTGELFF. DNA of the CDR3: TGCGCCATCGAGGACGGACCGAACACCGGGGAGCTGTTTTTT.

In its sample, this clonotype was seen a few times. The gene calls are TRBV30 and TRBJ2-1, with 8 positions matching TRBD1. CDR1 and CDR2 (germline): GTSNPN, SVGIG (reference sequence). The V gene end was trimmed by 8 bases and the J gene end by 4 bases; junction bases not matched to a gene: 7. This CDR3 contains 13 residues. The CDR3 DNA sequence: TGTGCCGAGGACAGGGAATCATACAATGAGCAGTTCTTC. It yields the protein CAEDRESYNEQFF.